Listed here are 19 T cell receptor beta chains from one sample, sequenced in a study of blood T cell repertoires in COVID-19. The method was immunoSEQ multiplex PCR; TCRdb's version includes in-frame clones alone and lacks a portion of them. Found here are some 220,000 clones, 70% to 85% of them singletons; the top ten hold 9.7%. The sample was peripheral blood. The receptors stem from a man between 50 and 59 years old with active or convalescent COVID-19.

The V and J genes are TRBV7-2 and TRBJ2-3; weak D call: TRBD1 (6 bases). V lost 3 bases to trimming and J lost 6 bases, with 13 bases between them. Germline CDR1 SGHTA, CDR2 FQGNSA. The CDR3 sequence is 14 residues long. CDR3 bases: TGTGCCAGCAGCTTGAACAGGGTGGGGGATACGCAGTATTTT. Its protein is CASSLNRVGDTQYF.

CDR3 protein: CASSFEDRDEQYV. The DNA for the CDR3 is TGTGCCAGCAGTTTTGAGGACAGGGACGAGCAGTACGTC. The rearrangement uses TRBV6-2 or TRBV6-3 and TRBJ2-7; TRBD1 aligns across 8 bases. The CDR3 is 13 residues long. Germline V gives CDR1 MNHEY, CDR2 SVGEGT. V dropped 4 bases and J dropped 5; count of bases not matched to a gene: 4.

The V and J genes are TRBV7-7 and TRBJ2-7; TRBD1 matches 8 bases. J lost 1 base, V lost 1 base, and 6 bases had no gene match. The CDR3 loop spans 16 amino acids. The germline V gene has CDR1 SSHAT and CDR2 FNYEAQ (reference sequence). For the CDR3, the DNA is TGTGCCAGCAGCTTAGGCCCCGGGACAGGATCCTACGAGCAGTACTTC. Translation: CASSLGPGTGSYEQYF.

The chain is built from TRBV18 and TRBJ1-5; D possibly corresponds to TRBD1 (5 bases). Germline V gives CDR1 KGHSH, CDR2 LQKENI. The CDR3 loop spans 14 amino acids. Trimming took off 4 bases at V and 0 bases at J, with 7 bases between the two ends. CDR3 sequence reads: CASSLTGSNQPQHF. CDR3 DNA sequence: TGTGCCAGCTCACTAACAGGTAGCAATCAGCCCCAGCATTTT.

The chain links TRBV5-1 to TRBJ2-2; 11 positions match TRBD2. Germline-derived CDR1 and CDR2 are SGHRS and YFSETQ. V lost 3 bases to trimming and J lost 7 bases; unmatched junction nucleotides: 5. The CDR3 contains 15 residues. CDR3 nucleotides: TGCGCCAGCAGCTCTCTAGCGGGGGGACTCGGGGAGCTGTTTTTT. Translating it yields CASSSLAGGLGELFF.

The chain joins TRBV6-2 or TRBV6-3 to TRBJ2-7; 12 bases fit TRBD1. This CDR3 comprises 18 residues. Germline values: CDR1 MNHEY, CDR2 SVGEGT. J gave up 6 bases and V 4 bases, and 16 bases lay outside the gene matches. For the CDR3, the DNA is TGTGCCAGCAGTTCCCGGGGAATCCGGGACAGGGGGCTCGGCGAGCAGTACGTC. Protein sequence: CASSSRGIRDRGLGEQYV.

This chain connects TRBV6-5 to TRBJ2-7; 10 bases are shared with TRBD2. The CDR3 contains 15 residues. The germline V gene encodes CDR1 MNHEY and CDR2 SVGAGI. Unmatched junction bases numbered 1, after V lost 2 bases and J lost 0 bases. The CDR3 DNA is TGTGCCAGCAGTTACAGCGGGAGGGCCTCCTACGAGCAGTACTTC. It translates to CASSYSGRASYEQYF.

This chain joins TRBV2 and TRBJ2-5; D is undetermined. V gave up 1 base and J gave up 5 bases, with 11 bases separating them. The CDR3 contains 14 residues. Germline CDR1 reads SNHLY; CDR2 reads FYNNEI. This CDR3 is CASSEEYKKETQYF. The CDR3, as DNA: TGTGCCAGCAGTGAAGAGTACAAGAAGGAGACCCAGTACTTC.

The J gene is TRBJ1-2, the V gene TRBV28, with D uncertain. Deletions cut 3 bases from V and 4 bases from J, with 9 bases between. This CDR3 has 13 amino acids. CDR1 MDHEN and CDR2 SYDVKM come from the germline V gene. CDR3 sequence: CASSFTEVYGYTF. The DNA of the CDR3 is TGTGCCAGCAGTTTTACGGAGGTCTATGGCTACACCTTC.

The chain employs TRBV7-6 and TRBJ2-2; D is perhaps TRBD1 (6 bases). V gave up 4 bases and J gave up 0 bases, with 12 bases separating them. Germline CDR1 reads SGHVS; CDR2 reads FNYEAQ. This CDR3 region has 16 residues. CDR3 in amino acids: CASSSWDTTNTGELFF. The DNA of the CDR3 is TGTGCCAGCAGCTCCTGGGACACGACGAACACCGGGGAGCTGTTTTTT.

The CDR3 reads CASSRWATDNSPLHF. For the CDR3, the DNA is TGTGCCAGCAGCCGCTGGGCCACGGATAATTCACCCCTCCACTTT. The genes are TRBV7-2 and TRBJ1-6; the D is unclear. The CDR3 spans 15 residues. V lost 5 bases and J 5 bases, leaving 13 bases between the germline ends. Germline V gene sequence: CDR1 SGHTA, CDR2 FQGNSA.

The chain joins TRBV18 to TRBJ1-6; 7 bases match TRBD1. This CDR3 is 16 amino acids long. CDR1 is KGHSH and CDR2 is LQKENI in the germline V gene. V gave up 4 bases and J gave up 2 bases; unmatched junction bases: 5. The CDR3, as DNA: TGTGCCAGCTCACTAACAGGGGACCCCTATAATTCACCCCTCCACTTT. This gives the protein CASSLTGDPYNSPLHF. The full variable domain, rest sourced from reference TRBV18 and TRBJ1-6, is NAGVMQNPRHLVRRRGQEARLRCSPMKGHSHVYWYRQLPEEGLKFMVYLQKENIIDESGMPKERFSAEFPKEGPSILRIQQVVRGDSAAYFCASSLTGDPYNSPLHFGNGTRLTVT.

Only one count was recorded for this clone. The rearrangement links TRBV20-1 to TRBJ2-3; weak D call: TRBD1 (6 bases). The length of the CDR3 is 11 residues. Germline CDR1 reads DFQATT; CDR2 reads SNEGSKA (reference sequence). V shed 6 bases and J shed 7 bases, with 11 bases lying between them. The CDR3 here is CSAIRGYTQYF. The CDR3 DNA sequence: TGCAGTGCAATCAGGGGTTATACGCAGTATTTT.

This clone was counted only a few times. The rearrangement uses TRBV27 and TRBJ1-6, with 10 bases matching TRBD1. This CDR3 is built from 14 residues. Germline loops: CDR1 MNHEY, CDR2 SMNVEV (reference sequence). The ends lost 5 bases at V and 9 bases at J; junction bases unmatched: 4. In DNA, the CDR3 is TGTGCCAGCAGTCCCGACAGGGGGCCTTCACCCCTCCACTTT. Protein sequence: CASSPDRGPSPLHF.

There are a few counts of this clone. The V gene is TRBV5-1, the J gene TRBJ2-2; 9 bases fit TRBD1. The germline gives CDR1 SGHRS, CDR2 YFSETQ. CDR3 length: 16 residues. The V segment lost 3 bases and the J segment 4 bases; nucleotides outside the gene matches: 7. In nucleotides, the CDR3 is TGCGCCAGCAGCTCAGGGACAGGGTGGGCCACCGGGGAGCTGTTTTTT. It encodes CASSSGTGWATGELFF.

The rearrangement uses TRBV7-2 and TRBJ1-2, with TRBD1 matching over 7 bases. Germline CDR1 and CDR2: SGHTA and FQGNSA. V dropped 5 bases and J dropped 4; count of bases not matched to a gene: 10. The CDR3 loop spans 15 amino acids. The CDR3 protein is CASSNRDSLTYGYTF. Written as DNA, the CDR3 is TGTGCCAGCAGCAACCGGGACAGCCTGACCTATGGCTACACCTTC.

The chain carries TRBV28 and TRBJ2-7, with TRBD1 identical over 9 bases. Per germline, CDR1 MDHEN and CDR2 SYDVKM. Germline trimming cut 4 bases from V and 8 bases from J; bases unmatched to any gene: 12. The CDR3 is 15 amino acids. Written as DNA, the CDR3 is TGTGCCAGCAGTTCTCACGGGACAGGGTTGCCTCAGCAGTACTTC. This codes for CASSSHGTGLPQQYF.

In regard to this clone: At the DNA level, this CDR3 is encoded by other sequences in the same sample as well. V usage is TRBV9 and J usage is TRBJ1-5, with 8 bases lining up with TRBD1. The V segment lost 4 bases and the J segment 5 bases; nucleotides outside the gene matches: 8. The CDR3 is 15 amino acids. Germline V gene lookup returns CDR1 SGDLS and CDR2 YYNGEE. The CDR3 loop is CASSPGAGGYQPQHF. DNA of the CDR3: TGTGCCAGCAGCCCTGGGGCAGGGGGCTATCAGCCCCAGCATTTT.

About this clone itself: Other DNA sequences of this sample code for an identical CDR3. This chain links TRBV7-2 with TRBJ2-3; weak D call: TRBD2 (5 bases). Germline lookup yields CDR1 SGHTA and CDR2 FQGNSA. This CDR3 spans 13 amino acids. V was shortened by 1 base and J by 3 bases, with 5 bases between the two germline ends. CDR3: CASSLERTDTQYF. In DNA form, the CDR3 reads TGTGCCAGCAGCTTAGAGCGGACAGATACGCAGTATTTT.